Listed below are T cell receptor beta chains from one sample, sequenced in a study of neoadjuvant anti-PD-1 for oral cavity cancer. TCRdb's table, derived via immunoSEQ multiplex PCR, lists solely in-frame clones and lacks some. This table holds over 10,000 clones, about 60% found once. Sequences were derived from PBMCs, sampled before nivolumab (anti-PD-1) treatment. The receptors were sampled from a person aged 35-79 years with oral cavity squamous cell carcinoma. Each CDR3 is given with its conserved first and last residue. A D gene is named only where the DNA matches it firmly. The listing skips clone size in some rows; elsewhere it reads once, few, many or a size class.

D | J | V | size | CDR3 | DNA
- | TRBJ1-5 | TRBV20-1 | - | CSLGNQPQHF | TGCAGCCTGGGTAATCAGCCCCAGCATTTT
TRBD1 | TRBJ1-1 | TRBV6-5 | - | CASRRTGAEAFF | TGTGCCAGCAGGCGGACAGGGGCCGAAGCTTTCTTT
- | TRBJ1-1 | TRBV5-1 | - | CASSLGQANTEAFF | TGCGCCAGCAGCTTAGGGCAGGCGAACACTGAAGCTTTCTTT
- | TRBJ1-2 | TRBV27 | - | CASSYLQGRDGYTF | TGTGCCAGCAGTTACCTTCAGGGGAGGGATGGCTACACCTTC
- | TRBJ2-7 | TRBV6-1 | few | CASNTDRYEQYF | TGTGCCAGCAACACCGACAGGTACGAGCAGTACTTC
- | TRBJ2-1 | TRBV27 | - | CASRPGRTTYNEQFF | TGTGCCAGCAGACCAGGACGTACCACCTACAATGAGCAGTTCTTC
TRBD1 | TRBJ2-7 | TRBV7-9 | few | CASSPRTGGNEQYF | TGTGCCAGCAGCCCTCGGACAGGGGGAAACGAGCAGTACTTC
TRBD1 | TRBJ1-2 | TRBV7-8 | - | CASSLAGTGALNYGYTF | TGTGCCAGCAGCTTAGCCGGGACAGGCGCTCTAAACTATGGCTACACCTTC
- | TRBJ2-6 | TRBV29-1 | - | CSVILGHLSSGANVLTF | TGCAGCGTTATACTGGGCCACCTCAGCTCTGGGGCCAACGTCCTGACTTTC
TRBD2 | TRBJ2-7 | TRBV2 | - | CASSESGGPTYEQYF | TGTGCCAGCAGTGAGAGCGGGGGGCCGACCTACGAGCAGTACTTC
- | TRBJ2-1 | TRBV29-1 | - | CSVEGPNSYNEQFF | TGCAGCGTTGAAGGGCCAAACTCCTACAATGAGCAGTTCTTC
TRBD1 | TRBJ1-6 | TRBV5-4 | - | CASSLQGAYSPLHF | TGTGCCAGCAGCTTACAGGGGGCTTATTCACCCCTCCACTTT
- | TRBJ2-1 | TRBV30 | - | CAWTQTRDEQFF | TGTGCCTGGACGCAGACAAGGGATGAGCAGTTCTTC
- | TRBJ2-7 | TRBV7-2 | - | CASSSQTGPYEQYF | TGTGCCAGCAGCTCTCAGACAGGCCCCTACGAGCAGTACTTC
TRBD1 | TRBJ1-1 | TRBV5-1 | - | CASSRWTGVNTEAFF | TGCGCCAGCAGCAGGTGGACAGGTGTTAACACTGAAGCTTTCTTT
- | TRBJ2-6 | TRBV5-1 | - | CASSLSSGANVLTF | TGCGCCAGCAGTCTGAGCTCTGGGGCCAACGTCCTGACTTTC
- | TRBJ2-5 | TRBV6-5 | - | CASRKGIWETQYF | TGTGCCAGCAGGAAAGGAATCTGGGAGACCCAGTACTTC
- | TRBJ1-2 | TRBV6-4 | - | CASSEAGWNYGYTF | TGTGCCAGCAGTGAGGCAGGATGGAACTATGGCTACACCTTC
- | TRBJ2-1 | TRBV27 | - | CASRSYGLDEQFF | TGTGCCAGCAGATCTTACGGACTCGATGAGCAGTTCTTC
- | TRBJ2-1 | TRBV5-1 | - | CASSRDGSHEQFF | TGCGCCAGCAGCCGGGATGGGTCCCATGAGCAGTTCTTC
- | TRBJ2-6 | TRBV5-6 | - | CASSLGGPGANVLTF | TGTGCCAGCAGCTTGGGTGGGCCCGGGGCCAACGTCCTGACTTTC
TRBD1 | TRBJ1-5 | TRBV5-1 | few | CASSYYPGGAQPQHF | TGCGCCAGCAGCTACTACCCAGGGGGCGCCCAGCCCCAGCATTTT
TRBD1 | TRBJ2-1 | TRBV7-6 | - | CASSSWTGHNEQFF | TGTGCCAGCAGCTCTTGGACAGGTCACAATGAGCAGTTCTTC
- | TRBJ2-7 | TRBV7-9 | few | CASSPPIFTYEQYF | TGTGCCAGCAGTCCCCCAATCTTTACCTACGAGCAGTACTTC
- | TRBJ1-1 | TRBV14 | - | CASSRYMNTEAFF | TGTGCCAGCAGCCGTTACATGAACACTGAAGCTTTCTTT
- | TRBJ1-2 | TRBV7-8 | - | CASSYRPGTDYGYTF | TGTGCCAGCAGCTACCGACCGGGGACGGATTATGGCTACACCTTC
- | TRBJ2-3 | TRBV27 | - | CASSIRTSTDTQYF | TGTGCCAGCAGCATCAGGACTAGCACAGATACGCAGTATTTT
- | TRBJ1-2 | TRBV7-9 | - | CASSPLGDYGYTF | TGTGCCAGCAGCCCCTTAGGCGACTATGGCTACACCTTC
- | TRBJ2-7 | TRBV29-1 | - | CSVGGAPPTYEQYF | TGCAGCGTTGGGGGGGCGCCCCCGACCTACGAGCAGTACTTC
- | TRBJ1-5 | TRBV7-8 | - | CASSSTGLRGTQPQHF | TGTGCCAGCAGCTCAACGGGTCTCCGAGGTACTCAGCCCCAGCATTTT
- | TRBJ2-3 | TRBV5-1 | - | CASSLALGQIQDTQYF | TGCGCCAGCAGCTTGGCCCTGGGACAAATTCAAGATACGCAGTATTTT
TRBD2 | TRBJ2-1 | TRBV19 | - | CASSMGSLAGGLDEQFF | TGTGCCAGTAGTATGGGATCCCTAGCGGGAGGATTGGATGAGCAGTTCTTC
TRBD1 | TRBJ2-1 | TRBV28 | - | CASSVTGVRDNEQFF | TGTGCCAGCAGTGTTACAGGGGTAAGGGACAATGAGCAGTTCTTC
- | TRBJ2-2 | TRBV7-9 | - | CASVKDIIGIGELFF | TGTGCCAGCGTTAAGGATATAATCGGGATCGGGGAGCTGTTTTTT
TRBD2 | TRBJ2-1 | TRBV7-8 | few | CASRGLAGAYNEQFF | TGTGCCAGCAGGGGACTAGCGGGAGCATACAATGAGCAGTTCTTC
- | TRBJ2-3 | TRBV6-4 | - | CASSPEEGEGSDTQYF | TGTGCCAGCTCCCCAGAGGAGGGGGAGGGGTCAGATACGCAGTATTTT
TRBD2 | TRBJ2-3 | TRBV7-2 | - | CASSLAFSGGASTDTQYF | TGTGCCAGCAGCTTAGCGTTTAGCGGGGGGGCAAGCACAGATACGCAGTATTTT
- | TRBJ2-5 | TRBV6-5 | - | CASSWRGTQYF | TGTGCCAGCAGTTGGAGGGGGACCCAGTACTTC
TRBD2 | TRBJ2-7 | TRBV5-8 | - | CASLGSGALYEQYF | TGTGCCAGCCTAGGTAGCGGGGCATTATACGAGCAGTACTTC
- | TRBJ1-1 | TRBV27 | - | CASSLVENTEAFF | TGTGCCAGCAGTTTAGTGGAGAACACTGAAGCTTTCTTT
- | TRBJ1-5 | TRBV21-1 | few | CASSKVRPFGKYSNQPQHF | TGTGCCAGCAGCAAAGTACGCCCCTTTGGTAAATATAGCAATCAGCCCCAGCATTTT
TRBD2 | TRBJ2-5 | TRBV7-2 | few | CASSLEGRLAVKETQYF | TGTGCCAGCAGCTTAGAAGGCCGCCTAGCGGTAAAGGAGACCCAGTACTTC
- | TRBJ1-5 | TRBV7-2 | - | CASSLVGRNSNQPQHF | TGTGCCAGCAGCTTAGTTGGCAGGAATAGCAATCAGCCCCAGCATTTT
- | TRBJ2-7 | TRBV4-2 | - | CASSQDAAGSYEQYF | TGTGCCAGCAGCCAAGATGCCGCGGGCTCCTACGAGCAGTACTTC
TRBD1 | TRBJ1-1 | TRBV9 | once | CASSVVSGGYTEAFF | TGTGCCAGCAGCGTAGTGTCAGGGGGCTACACTGAAGCTTTCTTT
- | TRBJ1-1 | TRBV30 | few | CAWSGRGTLAFF | TGTGCCTGGAGTGGAAGGGGAACTCTAGCTTTCTTT
TRBD1 | TRBJ2-7 | TRBV6-5 | - | CASSQDREPSYEQYF | TGTGCCAGCAGCCAGGACAGGGAGCCATCCTACGAGCAGTACTTC
- | TRBJ1-6 | TRBV6-6 | few | CASSYPGGSSPLHF | TGTGCCAGCAGTTACCCCGGGGGGAGTTCACCCCTCCACTTT
TRBD1 | TRBJ1-4 | TRBV6-1 | - | CASSGTGTARPTNEKLFF | TGTGCCAGCAGTGGCACCGGGACAGCACGCCCAACTAATGAAAAACTGTTTTTT
- | TRBJ1-1 | TRBV11-3 | - | CASSSGSNTEAFF | TGTGCCAGCAGCTCAGGGAGCAACACTGAAGCTTTCTTT
- | TRBJ1-2 | TRBV19 | - | CASIDDYGYTF | TGTGCCAGTATCGATGACTATGGCTACACCTTC
TRBD1 | TRBJ2-2 | TRBV7-2 | - | CASGWTGATGELFF | TGTGCCAGCGGATGGACAGGGGCCACCGGGGAGCTGTTTTTT
- | TRBJ1-5 | TRBV19 | few | CASSPPGRYSNQPQHF | TGTGCCAGTAGTCCTCCGGGACGGTATAGCAATCAGCCCCAGCATTTT
- | TRBJ2-1 | TRBV5-1 | - | CASSLVVSSYNEQFF | TGCGCCAGCAGCTTGGTGGTGAGCTCCTACAATGAGCAGTTCTTC
TRBD2 | TRBJ2-3 | TRBV7-6 | few | CASSSLSSRRENPDTQYF | TGTGCCAGCAGCTCCCTCTCTTCTCGGCGGGAGAACCCAGATACGCAGTATTTT
- | TRBJ2-5 | TRBV6-5 | - | CASRGETQYF | TGTGCCAGCAGGGGAGAGACCCAGTACTTC